Many counts were recorded for the clone carrying this TCR beta chain. Its antigen is not known. Described time point: newly diagnosed GD, antithyroid drugs for less than 3 months. Construction of the TCR library relied on RNA isolated from PBMCs. Doctors identified Graves' disease using the American Thyroid Association guidelines. This sample stems from a study of regulatory T cells in long-lasting Graves disease. Study results and caveats: Accuracy was possibly reduced by small sample size.

Combining iRepertoire HTBI primers with Arm-PCR of CDR3 regions, the authors built TCR beta libraries. In TCRdb, the multiplex PCR reads were re-called with MiXCR into one record per CDR3 protein. The sample holds 450,000 to 600,000 distinct CDR3 sequences, 13% seen once. Germline V gene lookup returns CDR1 ENHRY and CDR2 SYGVKD. The CDR3 totals 14 residues. Trimming pared 3 bases from V and 1 base from J, leaving 9 bases between. The data were also submitted as part of a second study, on T cells in Graves' hyperthyroidism and ophthalmopathy. From that paper: First-round RT-PCR with HTBI primers amplified the TCR CDR3 region.

The chain is built from TRBV10-3 and TRBJ1-1, with a weak D call TRBD1 (6 bases). The starting material was peripheral blood mononuclear cells (PBMCs), obtained at new diagnosis, from a patient treated with antithyroid drugs. The clonotype originates from a man aged 25 to 45 with Graves disease. CDR3 protein: CAISEQGANTEAFF. The CDR3 region has the DNA TGTGCCATCAGTGAACAGGGCGCGAACACTGAAGCTTTCTTT.